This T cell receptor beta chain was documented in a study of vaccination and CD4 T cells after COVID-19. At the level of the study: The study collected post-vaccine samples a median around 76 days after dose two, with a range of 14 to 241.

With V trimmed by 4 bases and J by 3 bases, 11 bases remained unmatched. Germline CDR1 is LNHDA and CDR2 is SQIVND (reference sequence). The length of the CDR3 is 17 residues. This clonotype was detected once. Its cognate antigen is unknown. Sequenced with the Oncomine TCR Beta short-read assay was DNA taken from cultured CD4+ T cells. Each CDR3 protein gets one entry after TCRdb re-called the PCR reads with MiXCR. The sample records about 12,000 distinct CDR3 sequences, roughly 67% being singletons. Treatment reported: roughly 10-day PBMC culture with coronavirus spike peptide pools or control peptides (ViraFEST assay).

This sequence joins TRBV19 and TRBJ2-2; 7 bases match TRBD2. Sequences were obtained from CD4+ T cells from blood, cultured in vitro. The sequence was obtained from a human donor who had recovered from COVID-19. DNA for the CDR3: TGTGCCAGTAGTACTAGGGGTGCGGGGGTAGACACCGGGGAGCTGTTTTTT. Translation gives CASSTRGAGVDTGELFF. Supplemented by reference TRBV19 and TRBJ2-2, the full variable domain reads DGGITQSPKYLFRKEGQNVTLSCEQNLNHDAMYWYRQDPGQGLRLIYYSQIVNDFQKGDIAEGYSVSREKKESFPLTVTSAQKNPTAFYLCASSTRGAGVDTGELFFGEGSRLTVL.